The entry below gives a single T cell receptor beta chain sequence along with its context. Its target is not known. It was the roughly 110-subject validation cohort, separate from the roughly 700-subject first cohort, to which the donors belonged. Germline values: CDR1 MNHEY, CDR2 SVGAGI. The CDR3 is 15 residues long. V lost 1 base and J 2 bases, leaving 10 bases between the germline ends. This sample stems from a study of cytomegalovirus exposure and HLA in healthy donors. Points from the study as a whole: Across donors, most TCRs were seen rarely, yet some public ones were widespread. Diagnosis of cytomegalovirus status made by the classifier reportedly showed high specificity and sensitivity. The investigators catalogued 150 to 200 TCR beta chains as cytomegalovirus-associated.

This table comes from immunoSEQ multiplex PCR, and its TCRdb copy is limited to in-frame clones, with some not included. There are about 66,000 clones in the sample; 90% to 97% occur only once, and 0.7% to 0.95% lies in the top ten. The receptor was derived from a man in his late teens or twenties in good health and CMV-seronegative. Sequencing was performed on PBMCs. V gene TRBV6-5 combines with J gene TRBJ2-3, with a possible D match to TRBD1 (6 bases). For the CDR3, the DNA is TGTGCCAGCAGTTACTGGCAGGGGCCCACAGATACGCAGTATTTT. Its protein product is CASSYWQGPTDTQYF.